This T cell receptor (beta chain) was found in a study of T cells after yellow fever vaccination. About the study: In the case of low-cell-number fractions, SMART-Seq v4 Ultra Low Input was used for preparation.

In this sample, this clonotype turned up many times. Antigen specificity is unknown. General study results and limits: Bulk-population clonotypes that are abundant could appear as contaminants in FACS-sorted repertoires. The CD4 and CD8 compartments had a small share of their clonotypes in common.

V shed 1 base and J 2 bases; nucleotides not matched to a gene: 5. The CDR3 consists of 15 residues. Germline lookup yields CDR1 MGHRA and CDR2 YSYEKL. Production of TCR cDNA was by 5'RACE template switching, which also added a universal primer site and UMIs. Via MiXCR, TCRdb re-called the 5' RACE reads, giving one row per CDR3 protein. The sample carries about 340,000 distinct CDR3 sequences, around 12% recorded once. The clonotype comes from a young man who received the YFV17D yellow fever vaccine. The sample here was CD4+ T cells sorted from PBMCs, taken 15 days after the yellow fever booster vaccination. The rearrangement uses TRBV4-1 and TRBJ2-7; 7 bases fit TRBD2. CDR3 in amino acids: CASSQVGGKTYEQYF. Here the CDR3 DNA reads TGCGCCAGCAGCCAAGTCGGGGGGAAGACCTACGAGCAGTACTTC.